This T cell receptor (beta chain) derives from a study of shared clonotypes between healthy human individuals (dated by TCRdb to about 2020). The study in broad terms: Three men and two women, aged 18 to 49 years, made up the cohort. Between about 0.9 and 8.9 billion PBMCs per donor were obtained by leukapheresis. Blood TCR repertoires of a handful of healthy adults were deeply sequenced to estimate repertoire size and the extent of clonotype sharing between individuals. For each donor, CD4 naive and CD4 memory were each run on three plates, CD8 naive on two plates, and CD8 memory on one plate. To increase sequencing depth and limit assay-specific biases, different laboratories used diverse techniques to prepare libraries and sequence TCR repertoires.

The donors were healthy, HIV-negative adults with no recently reported acute infections or vaccinations. Every donor was a Caucasian adult living in Nashville, Tennessee, USA. CD4+ T cells were enriched by magnetic negative selection; naive cells were then positively selected on CD45RA, and the negative fraction formed the memory subset. Blood was obtained by leukapheresis, after which PBMCs were separated by Ficoll-Histopaque density gradient centrifugation and cryopreserved in liquid nitrogen vapor phase. Analytical flow cytometry was used to check the purity and quantity of each magnetically sorted T cell population. Genomic DNA was isolated from each sorted fraction and quantified by UV absorbance on a Nanodrop 2000c. What the authors observed across the whole study: Across a handful of donors, approximately 4.9% of naive CD4, 3.5% of naive CD8, approximately 2.5% of memory CD4, and 0.4% of memory CD8 clonotypes were shared. Because the study included a small number of donors, the genetic and exposure-history diversity represented was limited. Compared with non-shared clonotypes, clonotypes shared by all four sorted-subset donors had higher generation probabilities. Estimated clonotype richness was generally larger for naive than for memory subsets. Sampling was restricted to blood, and TCR repertoires in tissue are likely to differ from TCR repertoires in blood. Rarefaction of sorted-subset datasets indicated incomplete sequencing despite the large sequencing depth. Pairwise subsampling indicated that sequencing depth was expected to affect the degree of clonotype sharing among donors.

Using the deep immunoSEQ assay, TCR CDR3 regions were amplified from genomic DNA by multiplex PCR. Genomic DNA extracted from each cell subset was distributed evenly over all wells of several immunoSEQ 96-well plates, and each plate served as one replicate. Each replicate PCR for sorted subsets received about 210 ng genomic DNA, equal to about 30,000 T cell genomes. Purified libraries were measured with a Qubit 3.0 fluorometer, size-checked on a Bioanalyzer 2100, and measured again with the KAPA Library Quantification kit. A separate single-read 150-cycle Illumina NextSeq 550 flow cell was used to sequence each immunoSEQ 96-well plate. The authors' pipeline ran thus. Because the immunoSEQ output included only junctional sequences and no quality scores, the filtering could not be the same as the filtering used for full-length reads. Sequences were annotated with PyIR, a Python wrapper for IgBLAST v1.9, using IMGT germline references to assign V/J genes and CDR3. Any read was removed if the V/J assignment was weak (E-value above 1e-6), the CDR3 was missing, or the read contained stop codons, out-of-frame junctions, or ambiguous translated residues. V3J clonotypes were defined by identical inferred V gene, J gene, and CDR3 amino acid sequence. To compute the percentage overlap between repertoires, the number of shared unique clonotypes was divided by the size of the smaller repertoire. Three approaches were used to assess repertoire richness: RTK rarefaction, the Chao1 estimator, and Recon v2.1 estimates of unobserved clonotypes. For all TCRbeta clonotypes obtained by the gDNA method from four donors, generation probabilities were computed with OLGA. TCRdb holds this immuneACCESS table with in-frame rearrangements only. Some clones are missing; in checked studies, unresolved V genes explain under half, and the rest has no known cause. V and J calls and clone size are given by that table; D and trimming were obtained from the DNA. For this sample there are roughly 2 million clones; around 95% appear just once. The biggest ten clones account for around 0.13% of the sample.

CDR1 GTSNPN and CDR2 SVGIG were looked up in the germline V gene (reference sequence). The CDR3 holds 14 amino acids from the cysteine to the phenylalanine. Kept here is only the CDR3 DNA, which spans 42 bases and is read in frame from base 1. Relative to germline, V is missing 5 bases and J is missing 2 bases, with 6 bases of the junction outside any gene match. Notes on this clone: Its specific antigen is unknown. Per-nucleotide qualities are absent, and no much larger clonotype sits a single base away.

The sample taken for sequencing was naive CD4+ T cells sorted from blood. The cell subset or site label on this specimen signifies: CD45RA+ positively selected. The sequence came from a man in his late teens or twenties in good health. The chain is assembled from TRBV30 and TRBJ2-5, with TRBD2 identical over 9 junction bases. The CDR3 region: CAWGGLAEQETQYF. The DNA sequence is given as TGTGCCTGGGGGGGACTAGCAGAACAAGAGACCCAGTACTTC.